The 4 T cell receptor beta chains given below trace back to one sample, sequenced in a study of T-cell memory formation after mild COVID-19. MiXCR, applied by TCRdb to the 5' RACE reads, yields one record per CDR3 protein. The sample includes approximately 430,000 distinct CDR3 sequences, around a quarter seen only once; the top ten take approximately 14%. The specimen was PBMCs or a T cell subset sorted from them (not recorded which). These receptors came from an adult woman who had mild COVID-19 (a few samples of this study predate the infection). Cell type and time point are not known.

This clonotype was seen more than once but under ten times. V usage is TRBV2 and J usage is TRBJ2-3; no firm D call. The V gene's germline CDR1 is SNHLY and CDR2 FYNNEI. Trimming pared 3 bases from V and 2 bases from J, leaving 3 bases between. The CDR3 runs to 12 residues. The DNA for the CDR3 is TGTGCCAGCAGTGACTTCACAGATACGCAGTATTTT. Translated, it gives CASSDFTDTQYF.

CDR3 protein: CASSAINLSGGNYRTGELFF. CDR3 DNA: TGTGCCAGCAGTGCTATTAATCTATCGGGGGGGAACTACCGTACCGGGGAGCTGTTTTTT. This chain uses TRBV25-1 with TRBJ2-2, with 8 bases that match TRBD2. The CDR3 contains 20 residues. V dropped 4 bases and J dropped 5; count of bases not matched to a gene: 21. CDR1 is MGHDK, CDR2 SYGVNS, per germline. The variable domain in full, completed from reference TRBV25-1 and TRBJ2-2, reads EADIYQTPRYLVIGTGKKITLECSQTMGHDKMYWYQQDPGMELHLIHYSYGVNSTEKGDLSSESTVSRIRTEHFPLTLESARPSHTSQYLCASSAINLSGGNYRTGELFFGEGSRLTVL.

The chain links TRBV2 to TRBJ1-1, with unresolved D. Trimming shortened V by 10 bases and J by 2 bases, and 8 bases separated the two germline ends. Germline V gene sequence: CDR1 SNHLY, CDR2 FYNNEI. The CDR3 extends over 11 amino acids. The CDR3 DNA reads TGTGCCATTCTGAGAAACACTGAAGCTTTCTTT. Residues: CAILRNTEAFF. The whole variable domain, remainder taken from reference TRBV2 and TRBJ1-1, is EPEVTQTPSHQVTQMGQEVILRCVPISNHLYFYWYRQILGQKVEFLVSFYNNEISEKSEIFDDQFSVERPDGSNFTLKIRSTKLEDSAMYFCAILRNTEAFFGQGTRLTVV.

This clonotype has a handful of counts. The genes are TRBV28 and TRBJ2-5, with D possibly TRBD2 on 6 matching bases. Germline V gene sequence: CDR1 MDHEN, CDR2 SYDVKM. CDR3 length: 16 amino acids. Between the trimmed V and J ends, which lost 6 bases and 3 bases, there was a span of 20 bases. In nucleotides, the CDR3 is TGTGCCAGCAGGTCCCCTGGGGGGTCGCTCAAAGAGACCCAGTACTTC. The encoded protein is CASRSPGGSLKETQYF.